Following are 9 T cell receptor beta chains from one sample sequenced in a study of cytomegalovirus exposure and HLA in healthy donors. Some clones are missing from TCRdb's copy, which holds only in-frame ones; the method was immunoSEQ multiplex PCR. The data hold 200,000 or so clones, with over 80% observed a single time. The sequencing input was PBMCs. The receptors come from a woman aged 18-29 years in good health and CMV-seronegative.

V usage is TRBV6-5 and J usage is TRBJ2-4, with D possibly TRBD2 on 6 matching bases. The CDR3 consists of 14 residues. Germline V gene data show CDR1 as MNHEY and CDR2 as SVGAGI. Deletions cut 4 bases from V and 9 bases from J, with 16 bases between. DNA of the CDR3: TGTGCCAGCAGTTTGCAGGCGGGGATGGTCATTCAGTACTTC. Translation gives CASSLQAGMVIQYF.

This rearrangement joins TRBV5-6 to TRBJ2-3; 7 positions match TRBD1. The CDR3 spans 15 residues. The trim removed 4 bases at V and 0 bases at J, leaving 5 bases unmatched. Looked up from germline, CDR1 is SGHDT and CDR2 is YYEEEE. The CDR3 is CASSPDRVSTDTQYF. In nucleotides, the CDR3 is TGTGCCAGCAGCCCTGACAGGGTTAGCACAGATACGCAGTATTTT.

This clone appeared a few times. In nucleotides, the CDR3 is TGTGCCAGCAGCACCTGGACTAGTCGGACCTACGAGCAGTACTTC. Translated, it gives CASSTWTSRTYEQYF. The chain combines TRBV5-4 with TRBJ2-7; TRBD2 aligns across 7 bases. This CDR3 is built from 15 residues. V dropped 4 bases and J dropped 2; count of bases not matched to a gene: 9. Germline CDR1 reads SGHNT; CDR2 reads YYREEE (reference sequence).

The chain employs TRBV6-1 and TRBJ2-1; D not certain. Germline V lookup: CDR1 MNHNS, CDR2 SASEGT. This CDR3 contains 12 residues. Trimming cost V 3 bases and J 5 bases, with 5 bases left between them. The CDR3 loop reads CASSEYNNEQFF. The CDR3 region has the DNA TGTGCCAGCAGTGAGTATAACAATGAGCAGTTCTTC.

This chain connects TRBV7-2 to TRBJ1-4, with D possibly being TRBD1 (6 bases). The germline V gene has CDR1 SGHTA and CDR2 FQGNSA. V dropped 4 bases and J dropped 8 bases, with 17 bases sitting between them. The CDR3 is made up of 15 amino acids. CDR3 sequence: CASSSRGRDTEKLFF. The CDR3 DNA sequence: TGTGCCAGCAGCTCCAGGGGACGGGACACAGAAAAACTGTTTTTT.

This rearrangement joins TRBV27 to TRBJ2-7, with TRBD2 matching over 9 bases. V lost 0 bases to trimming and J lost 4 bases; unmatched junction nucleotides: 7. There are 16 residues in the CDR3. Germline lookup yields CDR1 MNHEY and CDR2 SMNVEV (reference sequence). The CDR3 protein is CASSLSIGLAFYEQYF. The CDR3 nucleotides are TGTGCCAGCAGTTTATCGATAGGACTAGCGTTTTACGAGCAGTACTTC.

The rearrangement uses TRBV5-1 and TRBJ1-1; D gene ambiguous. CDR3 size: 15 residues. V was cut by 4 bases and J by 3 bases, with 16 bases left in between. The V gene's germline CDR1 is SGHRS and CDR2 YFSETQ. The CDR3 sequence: CASSPRVGRDTEAFF. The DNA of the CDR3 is TGCGCCAGCAGCCCCCGGGTAGGGAGGGACACTGAAGCTTTCTTT.

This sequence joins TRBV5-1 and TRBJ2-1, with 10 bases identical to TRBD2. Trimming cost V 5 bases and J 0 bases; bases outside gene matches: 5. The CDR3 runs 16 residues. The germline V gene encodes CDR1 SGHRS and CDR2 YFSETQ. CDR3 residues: CASRGTSASSYNEQFF. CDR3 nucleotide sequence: TGCGCCAGCAGGGGGACTAGCGCGAGCTCCTACAATGAGCAGTTCTTC.

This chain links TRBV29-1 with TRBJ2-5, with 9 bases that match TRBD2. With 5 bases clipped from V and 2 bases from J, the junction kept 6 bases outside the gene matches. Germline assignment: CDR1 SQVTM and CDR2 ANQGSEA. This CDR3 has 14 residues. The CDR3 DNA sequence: TGCAGCGTTTCGTCTAGCGGGAAACAAGAGACCCAGTACTTC. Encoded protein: CSVSSSGKQETQYF.